The 5 T cell receptor beta chains reported below all come from one sample, sequenced in a study of shared clonotypes between healthy human individuals. Sequencing used immunoSEQ multiplex PCR; TCRdb keeps in-frame clones, though not all of them. The sample lists under 2.5 million clones; 85% to 95% were seen once. The sequenced sample was naive CD4+ T cells from PBMCs. The subset was: CD45RA+ positively selected. The receptor source for this set is a man between 18 and 35 years old in good health. Some clones in this sample may be carry-over from other donors' samples.

The rearrangement uses TRBV18 and TRBJ2-7; 9 bases line up with TRBD2. The CDR3 has 16 residues. Trimming took 0 bases from V and 0 from J; bases not matched to a gene: 3. Per the germline V gene, CDR1 is KGHSH and CDR2 is LQKENI. The CDR3 nucleotides read TGTGCCAGCTCACCACCAGGGCGGGAGGGCTCCTACGAGCAGTACTTC. This sequence encodes CASSPPGREGSYEQYF.

This clone was found once. This sequence joins TRBV18 and TRBJ2-5, with a tentative D call TRBD1 (5 bases). This CDR3 is 13 amino acids long. Germline V gene sequence: CDR1 KGHSH, CDR2 LQKENI. Trimming shortened V by 3 bases and J by 3 bases, and 8 bases separated the two germline ends. CDR3: CASSPSTEETQYF. Written as DNA, the CDR3 is TGTGCCAGCTCACCCTCGACAGAAGAGACCCAGTACTTC.

This rearrangement joins TRBV20-1 to TRBJ2-1; TRBD1 might be the D (5 bases). CDR1 and CDR2 from the germline V gene are DFQATT and SNEGSKA (reference sequence). The V gene lost 5 bases and the J gene lost 7 bases, with 9 bases spanning the gap. The CDR3 is 11 amino acids. CDR3 residues: CSAQGTNEQFF. CDR3 sequence (DNA): TGCAGTGCTCAGGGTACGAATGAGCAGTTCTTC.

The chain couples TRBV5-1 to TRBJ1-1; D is unresolved. The CDR3 is 15 amino acids. Germline V gene sequence: CDR1 SGHRS, CDR2 YFSETQ. V was clipped by 4 bases and J by 0 bases, with 13 bases between them. The CDR3 reads CASSRGLGLNTEAFF. The CDR3 DNA follows: TGCGCCAGCAGCAGAGGACTCGGTCTGAACACTGAAGCTTTCTTT.

The genes are TRBV28 and TRBJ2-7; 10 bases match TRBD1. The trim removed 7 bases at V and 0 bases at J, leaving 6 bases unmatched. Germline V gene sequence: CDR1 MDHEN, CDR2 SYDVKM. CDR3 length equals 15 residues. CDR3 sequence reads: CASIDRGRTSYEQYF. CDR3 DNA sequence: TGTGCCAGCATCGACAGGGGGCGCACCTCCTACGAGCAGTACTTC.